This is a list of T cell receptor beta chains from one sample in a study of blood T cell repertoires in COVID-19. TCRdb's table, derived via immunoSEQ multiplex PCR, lists solely in-frame clones and lacks some. The sample holds approximately 200,000 clones, 80% seen once. Specimen: PBMCs or T cells enriched from blood (not recorded which). These receptors originate from a woman aged 40 to 55 with acute COVID-19. Both conserved end residues are part of each CDR3. Each record gives: D gene, clone size, V gene, J gene, CDR3 DNA, CDR3 protein. The D gene is left open where the match is weak. Clone size is not always given. Where it is, it says once, few, many or a class for expanded clones.

>-|-|TRBV2|TRBJ1-2
TGTGCCAGCATCCAGGAGAGGGAAAAGGCCTACACCTTC
CASIQEREKAYTF
>TRBD2|-|TRBV27|TRBJ2-1
TGTGCCAGCAGTTCAAGAGGACTAGCGGGGGCCCTCTCCTACAATGAGCAGTTCTTC
CASSSRGLAGALSYNEQFF
>TRBD2|-|TRBV27|TRBJ2-7
TGTGCCAGCAGTTTAGGTAGCGGGACCGACGAGCAGTACTTC
CASSLGSGTDEQYF
>TRBD1|-|TRBV23-1|TRBJ1-6
TGCGCCAACGCGACCCGGGACAGGGCCGTCCCACCCCTCCACTTT
CANATRDRAVPPLHF
>TRBD1|-|TRBV19|TRBJ2-1
TGTGCCAGCCTCTCCACTCCGGGACAGGGAAGGTTGGATGAGCAGTTCTTC
CASLSTPGQGRLDEQFF
>-|once|TRBV30|TRBJ2-7
TGTGCCTGGAGTTCCCAGCGGATCGGCGAGCAGTACTTC
CAWSSQRIGEQYF
>-|-|TRBV20-1|TRBJ1-2
TGCAGTGCTAGTGTTCCAGATGGCTACACCTTC
CSASVPDGYTF
>TRBD1|-|TRBV18|TRBJ2-3
TGTGCCAGCTCACCTCCTCCAACAGGGGTGTATGGCACAGATACGCAGTATTTT
CASSPPPTGVYGTDTQYF
>-|-|TRBV5-1|TRBJ2-3
TGCGCCAGCAGAATGGCTAGCCCAGATACGCAGTATTTT
CASRMASPDTQYF
>-|-|TRBV25-1|TRBJ2-3
TGTGCCAGCAGTGAATGGGGAGCAGATACGCAGTATTTT
CASSEWGADTQYF
>TRBD1|few|TRBV9|TRBJ1-2
TGTGCCAGCAGCCCTCAGCCGGGACAGAACTATGGCTACACCTTC
CASSPQPGQNYGYTF
>TRBD1|-|TRBV5-6|TRBJ2-3
TGTGCCAGCAGCCCCCAGGACAGGGGTTTCCCAGATACGCAGTATTTT
CASSPQDRGFPDTQYF
>TRBD2|once|TRBV5-4|TRBJ2-3
TGTGCCAGCAACAGGCGGGGGATATCAGATACGCAGTATTTT
CASNRRGISDTQYF
>-|-|TRBV20-1|TRBJ1-4
TGCAGTGCTAGTCAGACACAGAATGAAAAACTGTTTTTT
CSASQTQNEKLFF
>-|-|TRBV18|TRBJ1-2
TGTGCCAGCTCACCACTTGAGGTTCGAGAGGAAGGCTATGGCTACACCTTC
CASSPLEVREEGYGYTF
>-|-|TRBV21-1|TRBJ1-4
TGTGCCAGCAGCAAAGAGGGGATGGGGGCCGCTAATGAAAAACTGTTTTTT
CASSKEGMGAANEKLFF